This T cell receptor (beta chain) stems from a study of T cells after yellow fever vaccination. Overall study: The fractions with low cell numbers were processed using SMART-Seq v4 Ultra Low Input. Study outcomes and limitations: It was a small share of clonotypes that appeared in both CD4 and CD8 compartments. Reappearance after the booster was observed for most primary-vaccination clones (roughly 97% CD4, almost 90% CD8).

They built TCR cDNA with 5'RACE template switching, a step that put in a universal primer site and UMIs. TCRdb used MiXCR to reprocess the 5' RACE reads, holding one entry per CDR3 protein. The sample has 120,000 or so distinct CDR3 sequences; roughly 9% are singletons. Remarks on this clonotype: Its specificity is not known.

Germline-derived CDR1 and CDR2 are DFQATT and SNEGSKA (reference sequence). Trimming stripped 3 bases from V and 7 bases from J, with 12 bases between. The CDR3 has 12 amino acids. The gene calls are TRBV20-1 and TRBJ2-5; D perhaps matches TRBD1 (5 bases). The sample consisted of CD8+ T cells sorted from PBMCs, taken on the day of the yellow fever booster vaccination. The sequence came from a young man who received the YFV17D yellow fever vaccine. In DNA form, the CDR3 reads TGCAGTGCTAGTTGGCAGGGTGGGACCCAGTACTTC. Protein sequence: CSASWQGGTQYF.